The subject of this entry is one TCR beta chain. The antigen is not known. The entry originates in a study of T cells in localized non-small cell lung cancer. Study observations and caveats: The study linked higher blood T cell density to longer overall survival. The greatest T cell clonality was found in uninvolved adjacent lung (higher than in tumor). Sequence data derive from only one tumor region, so heterogeneity remains possible. Among the top 100 tumor clones, a median around 62 appeared in adjacent lung.

Germline assignment: CDR1 LNHDA and CDR2 SQIVND (reference sequence). There are 14 residues in the CDR3. With 4 bases removed from V and 1 base from J, the gap between germline ends came to 10 bases. Data came from immunoSEQ multiplex PCR; TCRdb stores just in-frame clones and leaves some out. The table records about 70,000 clones, about 86% of them present only once. Material: peripheral blood, obtained before any cancer treatment. The sequence derives from a male donor aged 60 or older with stage III squamous cell lung carcinoma. The V and J genes are TRBV19 and TRBJ1-1; possibly TRBD1 for D (5 bases). CDR3 sequence reads: CASSKSQGNTEAFF. CDR3 nucleotides: TGTGCCAGTAGTAAGAGTCAGGGGAACACTGAAGCTTTCTTT.